Following are 21 T cell receptor beta chains from one sample sequenced in a study of blood T cell repertoires in COVID-19. Clones were sequenced by immunoSEQ multiplex PCR, and TCRdb holds only the in-frame ones, with some missing. The sample records fewer than 250,000 clones, about 80% being singletons. Source material: peripheral blood. The receptor source for this set is a woman in her fifties or sixties with acute or convalescent COVID-19.

Notes on this clone: The same CDR3 is also encoded by other DNA sequences in this sample. This chain links TRBV5-1 with TRBJ1-1; D remains unclear. Germline assignment: CDR1 SGHRS and CDR2 YFSETQ. With 1 base removed from V and 2 bases from J, the gap between germline ends came to 9 bases. The CDR3 loop spans 14 amino acids. CDR3 residues: CASSLRQANTEAFF. The CDR3 DNA sequence: TGCGCCAGCAGCTTGCGGCAGGCAAACACTGAAGCTTTCTTT. Full variable domain (remainder filled in from reference TRBV5-1 and TRBJ1-1): KAGVTQTPRYLIKTRGQQVTLSCSPISGHRSVSWYQQTPGQGLQFLFEYFSETQRNKGNFPGRFSGRQFSNSRSEMNVSTLELGDSALYLCASSLRQANTEAFFGQGTRLTVV.

This clone showed up just a few times. The chain uses TRBV4-1 and TRBJ2-1; 13 bases align to TRBD2. With 6 bases clipped from V and 7 bases from J, the junction kept 3 bases outside the gene matches. This CDR3 comprises 14 residues. Germline CDR1 MGHRA, CDR2 YSYEKL. As DNA, the CDR3 is TGCGCCAGCAGTCGGACTAGCGGGAGTAATGAGCAGTTCTTC. This encodes CASSRTSGSNEQFF.

J is TRBJ2-5 and V is TRBV6-5; 8 bases are a match to TRBD2. The CDR3 runs to 14 residues. Germline-derived CDR1 and CDR2 are MNHEY and SVGAGI. V trimming: 7 bases; J trimming: 1 base; junction bases outside the gene matches: 5. CDR3 sequence reads: CASKGRGAQETQYF. In DNA, the CDR3 is TGTGCCAGCAAGGGGCGGGGGGCCCAAGAGACCCAGTACTTC.

The chain couples TRBV2 to TRBJ2-5, with D tentatively TRBD2 (6 bases). The CDR3 is 15 residues long. Trimming removed 7 bases at V and 7 bases at J, with 22 bases between. Germline V gene data show CDR1 as SNHLY and CDR2 as FYNNEI. CDR3 residues: CASTLGQGPAGTQYF. The CDR3 DNA is TGTGCCAGCACCCTAGGGCAGGGTCCAGCGGGGACCCAGTACTTC.

This clone was recorded a few times. This rearrangement joins TRBV10-1 to TRBJ1-6, with D possibly matching TRBD1 (6 bases). The CDR3 has 12 residues. Germline V lookup: CDR1 WNHNN, CDR2 SYGVQD (reference sequence). The ends were cut back, 10 bases at V and 7 bases at J, with 11 bases in the middle. The CDR3, as DNA: TGCGCCACAGGACAGAAAAATTCACCCCTCCACTTT. The encoded protein is CATGQKNSPLHF.

The chain uses TRBV19 and TRBJ1-1; TRBD1 is a possible D gene (5 bases). The germline CDR1 and CDR2 sequences are LNHDA and SQIVND (reference sequence). V was cut by 3 bases and J by 1 base, with 9 bases left in between. The CDR3 is 14 residues long. In DNA form, the CDR3 reads TGTGCCAGTAGTATCCCCGGACAGAACACTGAAGCTTTCTTT. Translating gives CASSIPGQNTEAFF.

V is TRBV30 and J is TRBJ2-7, with 10 bases matching TRBD1. V trimming: 7 bases; J trimming: 2 bases; junction bases outside the gene matches: 2. This CDR3 spans 12 amino acids. CDR1 GTSNPN and CDR2 SVGIG come from the germline V gene (reference sequence). CDR3 region: CASGTGAYEQYF. DNA of the CDR3: TGTGCCTCCGGGACAGGGGCCTACGAGCAGTACTTC.

This clone is a singleton in its sample. V gene TRBV5-1 combines with J gene TRBJ2-3; D possibly corresponds to TRBD2 (7 bases). Between the trimmed V and J ends, which lost 4 bases and 4 bases, there was a span of 19 bases. Germline CDR1 and CDR2: SGHRS and YFSETQ. CDR3 size: 16 residues. The CDR3 sequence: CASSPVGGAFSDTQYF. CDR3 sequence (DNA): TGCGCCAGCAGCCCGGTTGGGGGGGCCTTTTCAGATACGCAGTATTTT.

This chain uses TRBV28 with TRBJ1-5; TRBD1 matches 10 bases. CDR3 length: 15 residues. In germline, CDR1 is MDHEN, CDR2 SYDVKM. Trimming took 3 bases from V and 4 from J; bases not matched to a gene: 3. The CDR3 loop is CASSFGGQGNQPQHF. CDR3 DNA: TGTGCCAGCAGTTTCGGGGGACAGGGGAATCAGCCCCAGCATTTT.

The CDR3 loop reads CASSVGSGLGGYTF. CDR3 DNA sequence: TGTGCCAGCAGCGTGGGGTCAGGACTGGGCGGCTACACCTTC. V and J are TRBV9 and TRBJ1-2, with D unclear. The CDR3 consists of 14 residues. V dropped 2 bases and J dropped 8 bases, with 16 bases sitting between them. CDR1 SGDLS and CDR2 YYNGEE come from the germline V gene.

The chain carries TRBV14 and TRBJ1-2; 9 positions match TRBD1. Germline CDR1 is SGHDN and CDR2 is FVKESK. The length of the CDR3 is 15 residues. Unmatched junction bases numbered 4, after V lost 2 bases and J lost 3 bases. The CDR3 sequence is CASSQWDREDYGYTF. The CDR3, as DNA: TGTGCCAGCAGCCAATGGGACAGGGAGGACTATGGCTACACCTTC.

The V and J genes are TRBV30 and TRBJ2-1; 7 bases are shared with TRBD2. The germline V gene has CDR1 GTSNPN and CDR2 SVGIG (reference sequence). The CDR3 consists of 11 residues. With V trimmed by 5 bases and J by 9 bases, 4 bases remained unmatched. CDR3 protein: CAWGRVLEQFF. The CDR3 DNA is TGTGCCTGGGGGAGGGTCCTTGAGCAGTTCTTC.

The rearrangement joins TRBV6-1 to TRBJ2-1; 7 nucleotides line up with TRBD2. The CDR3 loop spans 17 amino acids. V dropped 4 bases and J dropped 10; count of bases not matched to a gene: 19. From germline, CDR1 is MNHNS and CDR2 SASEGT. DNA for the CDR3: TGTGCCAGCAGTGCCCCAGTAGCGGGTGGGCCTAATGGGGAGCAGTTCTTC. The encoded protein is CASSAPVAGGPNGEQFF.

This clone was recorded once. Other DNA sequences from this sample encode an identical CDR3 as well. The V call is TRBV5-1, the J call TRBJ1-6, with TRBD1 matching 11 bases. J lost 10 bases, V lost 4 bases, and 4 bases had no gene match. From germline, CDR1 is SGHRS and CDR2 YFSETQ. This CDR3 is built from 14 residues. The chain's CDR3 is CASSLGQGASPLHF. The CDR3 bases are TGCGCCAGCAGCCTCGGACAGGGGGCCTCACCCCTCCACTTT.

Worth noting for this clone: Other nucleotide sequences in the sample specify the same CDR3. The rearrangement joins TRBV9 to TRBJ2-7, with a possible D match to TRBD1 (6 bases). Germline CDR1 reads SGDLS; CDR2 reads YYNGEE. This CDR3 contains 14 residues. V was pared by 1 base and J by 0 bases, with 8 bases between. The CDR3 nucleotides are TGTGCCAGCAGCGTACAGGGGAGCTCCTACGAGCAGTACTTC. As protein: CASSVQGSSYEQYF.

The chain recombines TRBV28 with TRBJ2-4; TRBD1 is a possible D gene (6 bases). Trimming pared 6 bases from V and 3 bases from J, leaving 12 bases between. Per the germline V gene, CDR1 is MDHEN and CDR2 is SYDVKM. The CDR3 extends over 14 amino acids. The CDR3 region has the DNA TGTGCCAGCAGATCGACAGGTCTCAAAAACATTCAGTACTTC. This gives the protein CASRSTGLKNIQYF.

The J gene is TRBJ1-2, the V gene TRBV3-1 (or the pseudogene TRBV3-2); D is unclear. V was clipped by 4 bases and J by 9 bases, with 12 bases between them. In germline, CDR1 is LGHDT, CDR2 YNNKEL (reference sequence). The CDR3 consists of 12 residues. CDR3 in amino acids: CASSLDWSSYTF. The CDR3 region has the DNA TGTGCCAGCAGCCTAGACTGGAGCAGCTACACCTTC.

The J gene is TRBJ2-5, the V gene TRBV10-3; the match to TRBD1 covers 7 bases. Germline trimming cut 6 bases from V and 5 bases from J; bases unmatched to any gene: 9. The germline V gene encodes CDR1 ENHRY and CDR2 SYGVKD. This CDR3 is 14 amino acids long. The CDR3 here is CAIRVDRDYETQYF. The CDR3 bases are TGTGCCATCAGAGTTGACAGGGATTACGAGACCCAGTACTTC.

This clone was counted between two and nine times. The CDR3, as DNA: TGTGCCAGCAGCGTAGCGGGGGGTACGAACACTGAAGCTTTCTTT. Translating it yields CASSVAGGTNTEAFF. The rearrangement joins TRBV9 to TRBJ1-1; maybe TRBD1 (5 bases). Germline lookup yields CDR1 SGDLS and CDR2 YYNGEE. The CDR3 is made up of 15 amino acids. With 0 bases removed from V and 1 base from J, the gap between germline ends came to 10 bases.

This clone was seen a few times. The V and J genes are TRBV5-6 and TRBJ1-1; D gene ambiguous. Trimming cost V 2 bases and J 2 bases, with 10 bases left between them. The CDR3 is made up of 14 amino acids. CDR1 is SGHDT and CDR2 is YYEEEE in the germline V gene. The CDR3 DNA is TGTGCCAGCAGCTTTGAGTTGGGCAACACTGAAGCTTTCTTT. Protein sequence: CASSFELGNTEAFF. Together with reference TRBV5-6 and TRBJ1-1, the CDR3 gives the full variable domain: DAGVTQSPTHLIKTRGQQVTLRCSPKSGHDTVSWYQQALGQGPQFIFQYYEEEERQRGNFPDRFSGHQFPNYSSELNVNALLLGDSALYLCASSFELGNTEAFFGQGTRLTVV.

The rearrangement uses TRBV6-1 and TRBJ1-1; D gene ambiguous. Germline CDR1 MNHNS, CDR2 SASEGT. The V gene lost 2 bases and the J gene lost 1 base, with 5 bases spanning the gap. The CDR3 has 13 residues. The CDR3 DNA sequence: TGTGCCAGCAGTGAACTCCCGAACACTGAAGCTTTCTTT. It yields the protein CASSELPNTEAFF.